The source of this TCR beta chain is a study of blood T cell repertoires in COVID-19. At the level of the study: Spain, Italy and the United States supplied samples that represented acute and convalescent COVID-19.

The CDR3 runs to 16 residues. V trimming: 4 bases; J trimming: 3 bases; junction bases outside the gene matches: 5. Germline loops: CDR1 SGHRS, CDR2 YFSETQ. As processed by the authors: Using reference gene primer amplification, nucleated cell counts were estimated. Generated by immunoSEQ multiplex PCR, the TCRdb table keeps only in-frame clones and is missing some. The V and J calls and clone size were taken over from that table, and D and trimming were inferred from the DNA. This table has about 98,000 clones, about 90% appearing once. The TCR sequence derives from a man aged 65-85 years with acute or convalescent COVID-19. The chain uses TRBV5-1 and TRBJ1-4; 11 bases are shared with TRBD1. Sequencing input: peripheral blood. The CDR3 loop is CASSPQGQGANEKLFF. In DNA form, the CDR3 reads TGCGCCAGCAGCCCCCAGGGACAGGGGGCTAATGAAAAACTGTTTTTT.